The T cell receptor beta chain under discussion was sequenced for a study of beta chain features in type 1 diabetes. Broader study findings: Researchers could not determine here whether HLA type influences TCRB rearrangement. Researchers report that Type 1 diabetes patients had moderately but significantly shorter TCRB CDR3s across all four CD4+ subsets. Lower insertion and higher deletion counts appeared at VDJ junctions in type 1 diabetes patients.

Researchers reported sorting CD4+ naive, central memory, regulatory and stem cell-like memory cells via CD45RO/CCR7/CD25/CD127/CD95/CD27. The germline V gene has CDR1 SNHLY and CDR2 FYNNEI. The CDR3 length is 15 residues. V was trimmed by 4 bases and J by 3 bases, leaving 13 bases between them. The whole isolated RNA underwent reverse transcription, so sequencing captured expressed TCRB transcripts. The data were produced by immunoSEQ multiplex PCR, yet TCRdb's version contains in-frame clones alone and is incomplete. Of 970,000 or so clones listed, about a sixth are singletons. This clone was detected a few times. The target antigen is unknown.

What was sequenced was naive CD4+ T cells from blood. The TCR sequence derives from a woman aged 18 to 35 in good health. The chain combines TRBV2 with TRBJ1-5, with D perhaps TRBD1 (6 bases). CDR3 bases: TGTGCCAGCAGTGCGTCCGGACAGTTCAATCAGCCCCAGCATTTT. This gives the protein CASSASGQFNQPQHF.